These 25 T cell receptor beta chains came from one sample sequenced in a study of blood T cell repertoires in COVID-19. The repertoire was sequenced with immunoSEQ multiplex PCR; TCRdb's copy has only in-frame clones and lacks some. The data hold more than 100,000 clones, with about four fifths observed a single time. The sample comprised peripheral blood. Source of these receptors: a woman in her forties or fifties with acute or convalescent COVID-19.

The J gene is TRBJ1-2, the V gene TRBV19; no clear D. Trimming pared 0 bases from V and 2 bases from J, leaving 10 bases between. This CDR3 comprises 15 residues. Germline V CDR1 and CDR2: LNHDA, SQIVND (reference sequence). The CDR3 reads CASSIEGGGNYGYTF. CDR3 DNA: TGTGCCAGTAGTATAGAAGGTGGAGGGAACTATGGCTACACCTTC.

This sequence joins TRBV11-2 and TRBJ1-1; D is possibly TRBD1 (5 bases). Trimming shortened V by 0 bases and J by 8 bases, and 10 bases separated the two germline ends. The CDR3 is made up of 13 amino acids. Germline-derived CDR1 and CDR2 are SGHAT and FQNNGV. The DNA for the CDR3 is TGTGCCAGCAGCTTAGATCTACAGGACGAAGCTTTCTTT. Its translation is CASSLDLQDEAFF.

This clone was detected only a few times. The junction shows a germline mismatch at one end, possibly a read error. The CDR3 DNA reads TGTGCCAGCAGATTAGAAGGGGGCGGTGGAAACACCATATATTTT. It codes for CASRLEGGGGNTIYF. V usage is TRBV7-6 and J usage is TRBJ1-3; 7 positions match TRBD1. The CDR3 is 15 amino acids. Germline V gives CDR1 SGHVS, CDR2 FNYEAQ.

CDR3 loop: CASSGTSGNTGELFF. The CDR3 nucleotides are TGTGCCAGCAGCGGGACTAGCGGAAACACCGGGGAGCTGTTTTTT. The chain couples TRBV2 to TRBJ2-2, with TRBD2 matching over 11 bases. The CDR3 is made up of 15 amino acids. The V segment lost 6 bases and the J segment 2 bases; nucleotides outside the gene matches: 2. CDR1 SNHLY and CDR2 FYNNEI come from the germline V gene. The whole variable domain, remainder taken from reference TRBV2 and TRBJ2-2, is EPEVTQTPSHQVTQMGQEVILRCVPISNHLYFYWYRQILGQKVEFLVSFYNNEISEKSEIFDDQFSVERPDGSNFTLKIRSTKLEDSAMYFCASSGTSGNTGELFFGEGSRLTVL.

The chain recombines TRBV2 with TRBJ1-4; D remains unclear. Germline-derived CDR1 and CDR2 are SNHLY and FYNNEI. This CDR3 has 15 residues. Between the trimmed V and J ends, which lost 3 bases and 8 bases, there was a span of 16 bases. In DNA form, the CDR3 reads TGTGCCAGCAGTGATCTGGCAGGCGTCGGCGAAAAACTGTTTTTT. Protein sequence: CASSDLAGVGEKLFF.

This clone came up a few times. DNA for the CDR3: TGCGCCAGCAGCTTGGCTAGCCTAAGCACAGATACGCAGTATTTT. It codes for CASSLASLSTDTQYF. The chain links TRBV5-1 to TRBJ2-3; D possibly corresponds to TRBD2 (5 bases). The germline V gene encodes CDR1 SGHRS and CDR2 YFSETQ. This CDR3 is 15 amino acids long. The V end lost 0 bases, the J end lost 0 bases, and 8 bases lay between the germline ends.

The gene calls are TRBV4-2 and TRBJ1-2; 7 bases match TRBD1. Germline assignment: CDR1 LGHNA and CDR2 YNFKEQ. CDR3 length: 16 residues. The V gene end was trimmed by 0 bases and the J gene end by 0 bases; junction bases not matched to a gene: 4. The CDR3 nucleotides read TGTGCCAGCAGCCAAGATGGGCAGGGGGCTAACTATGGCTACACCTTC. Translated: CASSQDGQGANYGYTF.

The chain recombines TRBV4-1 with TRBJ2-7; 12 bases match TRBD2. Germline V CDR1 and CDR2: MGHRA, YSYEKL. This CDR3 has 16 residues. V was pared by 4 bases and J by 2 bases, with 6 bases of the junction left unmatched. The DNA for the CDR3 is TGCGCCAGCAGCCGGCAGACTAGCGGGGGAACCTACGAGCAGTACTTC. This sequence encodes CASSRQTSGGTYEQYF.

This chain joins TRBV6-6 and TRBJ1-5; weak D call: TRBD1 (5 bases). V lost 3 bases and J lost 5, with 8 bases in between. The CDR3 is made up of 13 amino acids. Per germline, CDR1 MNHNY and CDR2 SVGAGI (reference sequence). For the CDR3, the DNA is TGTGCCAGCAGTTATCGGGGGGATCAGCCCCAGCATTTT. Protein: CASSYRGDQPQHF.

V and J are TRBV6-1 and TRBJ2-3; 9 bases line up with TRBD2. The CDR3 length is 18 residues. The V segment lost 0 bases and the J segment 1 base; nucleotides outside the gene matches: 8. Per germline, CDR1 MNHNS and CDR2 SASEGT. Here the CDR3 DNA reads TGTGCCAGCAGTGAAGCTGTTCCAGCGGGGGGAGGCACAGATACGCAGTATTTT. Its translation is CASSEAVPAGGGTDTQYF.

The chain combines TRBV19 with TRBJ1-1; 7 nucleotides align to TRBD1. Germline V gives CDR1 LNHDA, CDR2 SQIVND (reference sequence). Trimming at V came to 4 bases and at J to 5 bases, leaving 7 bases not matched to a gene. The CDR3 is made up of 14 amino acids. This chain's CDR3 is CASSTGQTGTEAFF. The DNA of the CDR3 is TGTGCCAGTAGTACCGGACAGACAGGGACTGAAGCTTTCTTT.

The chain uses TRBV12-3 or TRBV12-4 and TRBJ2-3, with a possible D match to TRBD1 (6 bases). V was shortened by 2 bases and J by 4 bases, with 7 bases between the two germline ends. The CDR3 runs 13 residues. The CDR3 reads CASSLQGSDTQYF. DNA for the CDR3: TGTGCCAGCAGTTTACAGGGGTCAGATACGCAGTATTTT.

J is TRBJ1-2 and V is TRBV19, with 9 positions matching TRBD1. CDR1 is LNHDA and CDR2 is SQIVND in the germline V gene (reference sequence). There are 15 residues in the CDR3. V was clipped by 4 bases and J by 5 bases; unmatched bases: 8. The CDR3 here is CASSRSGTGLYGYTF. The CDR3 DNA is TGTGCCAGTAGTAGGTCCGGGACAGGGCTTTATGGCTACACCTTC.

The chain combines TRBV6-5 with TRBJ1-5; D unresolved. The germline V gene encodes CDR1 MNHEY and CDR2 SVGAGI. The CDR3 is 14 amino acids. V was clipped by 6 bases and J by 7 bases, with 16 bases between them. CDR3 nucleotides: TGTGCCAGCAGCCCAGTTGGCCGCGGGCAGCCCCAGCATTTT. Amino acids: CASSPVGRGQPQHF.

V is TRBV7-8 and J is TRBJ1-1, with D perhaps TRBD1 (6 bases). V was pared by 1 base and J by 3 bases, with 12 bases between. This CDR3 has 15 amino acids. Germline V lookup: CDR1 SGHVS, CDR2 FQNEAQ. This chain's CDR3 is CASSLVGRGYTEAFF. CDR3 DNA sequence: TGTGCCAGCAGCTTAGTTGGCAGGGGATACACTGAAGCTTTCTTT.

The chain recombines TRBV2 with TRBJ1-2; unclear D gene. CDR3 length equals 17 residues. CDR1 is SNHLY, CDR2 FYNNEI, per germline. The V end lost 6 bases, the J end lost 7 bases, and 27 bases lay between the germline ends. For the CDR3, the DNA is TGTGCCAGCAGGGGAAATACGAACCGGGCCTCTGGGAGTGGCTACACCTTC. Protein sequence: CASRGNTNRASGSGYTF.

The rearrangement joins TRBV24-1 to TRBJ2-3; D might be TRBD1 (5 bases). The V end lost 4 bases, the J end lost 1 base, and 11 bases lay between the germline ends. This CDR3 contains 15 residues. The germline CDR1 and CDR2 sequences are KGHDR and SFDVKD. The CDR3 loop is CATSEDQGGTDTQYF. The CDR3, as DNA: TGTGCCACCAGTGAAGATCAGGGCGGCACAGATACGCAGTATTTT.

The CDR3 DNA sequence: TGCGCCAGCAGTGAGTCGATAGCGGGGACCGGGGAGCTGTTTTTT. Translation gives CASSESIAGTGELFF. V usage is TRBV10-2 and J usage is TRBJ2-2, with TRBD2 matching 8 bases. The CDR3 loop spans 15 amino acids. Germline-derived CDR1 and CDR2 are WSHSY and SAAADI. With V trimmed by 0 bases and J by 5 bases, 2 bases remained unmatched.

The CDR3 region is CASSLASGGTYEQYF. The CDR3 region has the DNA TGTGCCAGCAGCTTAGCTAGCGGGGGTACCTACGAGCAGTACTTC. The chain recombines TRBV11-2 with TRBJ2-7; TRBD2 matches 10 bases. The trim removed 1 base at V and 2 bases at J, leaving 2 bases unmatched. CDR1 is SGHAT, CDR2 FQNNGV, per germline. The CDR3 sequence is 15 residues long.

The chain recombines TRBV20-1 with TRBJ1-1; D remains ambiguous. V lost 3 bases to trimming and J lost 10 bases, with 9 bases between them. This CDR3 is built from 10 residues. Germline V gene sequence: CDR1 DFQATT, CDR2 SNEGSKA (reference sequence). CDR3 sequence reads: CSAREGGAFF. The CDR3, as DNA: TGCAGTGCTAGGGAAGGCGGAGCTTTCTTT.

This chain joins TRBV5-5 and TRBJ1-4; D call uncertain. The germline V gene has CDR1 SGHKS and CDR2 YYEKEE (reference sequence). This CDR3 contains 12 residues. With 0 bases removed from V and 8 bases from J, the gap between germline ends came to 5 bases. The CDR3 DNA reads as TGTGCCAGCAGCTTGGTATCGGAAAAACTGTTTTTT. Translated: CASSLVSEKLFF.

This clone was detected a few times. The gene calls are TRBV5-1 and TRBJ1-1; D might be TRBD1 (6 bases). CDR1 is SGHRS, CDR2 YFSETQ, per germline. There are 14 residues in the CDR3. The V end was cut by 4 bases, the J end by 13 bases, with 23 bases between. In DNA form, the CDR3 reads TGCGCCAGCAGCGGAGGTACCCCAGGGGTAGAGGGTTTCTTT. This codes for CASSGGTPGVEGFF. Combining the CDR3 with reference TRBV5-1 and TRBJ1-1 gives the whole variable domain KAGVTQTPRYLIKTRGQQVTLSCSPISGHRSVSWYQQTPGQGLQFLFEYFSETQRNKGNFPGRFSGRQFSNSRSEMNVSTLELGDSALYLCASSGGTPGVEGFFGQGTRLTVV.

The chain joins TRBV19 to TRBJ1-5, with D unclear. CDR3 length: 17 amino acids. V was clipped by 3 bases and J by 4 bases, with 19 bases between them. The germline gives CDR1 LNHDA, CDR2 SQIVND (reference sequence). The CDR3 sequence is CASSIPFPGGRNQPQHF. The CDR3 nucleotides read TGTGCCAGTAGTATCCCTTTTCCCGGAGGGAGGAATCAGCCCCAGCATTTT.

CDR3 sequence (DNA): TGTGCCAGCAGCTTAGCGTGGGAGACACCCCTCCACTTT. The encoded protein is CASSLAWETPLHF. This sequence joins TRBV7-9 and TRBJ1-6; the D is unclear. The CDR3 has 13 residues. V lost 0 bases and J 11 bases, leaving 8 bases between the germline ends. The V gene's germline CDR1 is SEHNR and CDR2 FQNEAQ (reference sequence). Using reference TRBV7-9 and TRBJ1-6 for the parts outside the CDR3, the full variable domain is DTGVSQNPRHKITKRGQNVTFRCDPISEHNRLYWYRQTLGQGPEFLTYFQNEAQLEKSRLLSDRFSAERPKGSFSTLEIQRTEQGDSAMYLCASSLAWETPLHFGNGTRLTVT.

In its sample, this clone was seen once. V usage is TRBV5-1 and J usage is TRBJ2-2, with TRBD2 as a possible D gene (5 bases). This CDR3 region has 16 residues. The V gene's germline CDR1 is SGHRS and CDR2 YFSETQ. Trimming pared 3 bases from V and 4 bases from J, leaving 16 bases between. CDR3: CASSWGEGGLTGELFF. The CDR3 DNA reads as TGCGCCAGCAGCTGGGGAGAGGGCGGTCTCACCGGGGAGCTGTTTTTT.